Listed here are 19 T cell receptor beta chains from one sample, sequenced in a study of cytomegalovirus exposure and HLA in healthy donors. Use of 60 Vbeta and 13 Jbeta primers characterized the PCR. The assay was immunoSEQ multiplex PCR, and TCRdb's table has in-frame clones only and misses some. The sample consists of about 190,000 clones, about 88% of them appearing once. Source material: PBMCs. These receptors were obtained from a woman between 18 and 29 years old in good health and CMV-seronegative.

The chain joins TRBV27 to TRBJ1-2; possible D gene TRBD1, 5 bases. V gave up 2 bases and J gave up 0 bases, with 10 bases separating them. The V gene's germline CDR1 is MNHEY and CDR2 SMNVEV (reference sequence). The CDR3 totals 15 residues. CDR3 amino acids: CASSLRGGSNYGYTF. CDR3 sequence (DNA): TGTGCCAGCAGTTTAAGGGGCGGATCTAACTATGGCTACACCTTC.

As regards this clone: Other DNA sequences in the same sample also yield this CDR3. The CDR3 DNA follows: TGCGCCAGCAGTAAGGACAGCTACGAGCAGTACTTC. Amino acid sequence: CASSKDSYEQYF. The chain joins TRBV5-1 to TRBJ2-7, with a weak D call TRBD1 (6 bases). The germline gives CDR1 SGHRS, CDR2 YFSETQ. V gave up 5 bases and J gave up 3 bases, with 9 bases separating them. CDR3 length: 12 residues.

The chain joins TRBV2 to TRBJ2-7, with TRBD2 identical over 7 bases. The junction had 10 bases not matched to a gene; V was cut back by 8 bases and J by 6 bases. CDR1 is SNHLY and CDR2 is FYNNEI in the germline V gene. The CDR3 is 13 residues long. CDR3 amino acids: CASWGGVGTEQYF. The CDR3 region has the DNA TGTGCCAGCTGGGGGGGGGTCGGCACCGAGCAGTACTTC.

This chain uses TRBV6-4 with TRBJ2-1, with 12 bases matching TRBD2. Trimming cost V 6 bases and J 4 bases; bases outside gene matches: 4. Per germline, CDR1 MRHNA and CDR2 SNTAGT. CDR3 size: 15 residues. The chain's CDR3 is CASSAGLAGYNEQFF. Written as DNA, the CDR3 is TGTGCCAGCAGCGCTGGACTAGCGGGGTACAATGAGCAGTTCTTC.

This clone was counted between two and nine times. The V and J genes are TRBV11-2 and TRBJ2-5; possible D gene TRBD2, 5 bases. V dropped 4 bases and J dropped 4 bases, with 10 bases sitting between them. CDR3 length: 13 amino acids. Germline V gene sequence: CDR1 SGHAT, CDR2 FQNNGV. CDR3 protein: CASSSVGGETQYF. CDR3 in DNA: TGTGCCAGCAGCTCGGTAGGAGGAGAGACCCAGTACTTC.

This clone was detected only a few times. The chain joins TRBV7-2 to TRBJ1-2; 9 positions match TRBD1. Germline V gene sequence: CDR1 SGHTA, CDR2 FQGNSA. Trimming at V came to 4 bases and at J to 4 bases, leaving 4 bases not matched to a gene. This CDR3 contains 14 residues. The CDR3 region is CASSWDREGYGYTF. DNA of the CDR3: TGTGCCAGCAGCTGGGACAGGGAGGGCTATGGCTACACCTTC. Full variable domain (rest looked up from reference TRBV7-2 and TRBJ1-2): GAGVSQSPSNKVTEKGKDVELRCDPISGHTALYWYRQSLGQGLEFLIYFQGNSAPDKSGLPSDRFSAERTGGSVSTLTIQRTQQEDSAVYLCASSWDREGYGYTFGSGTRLTVV.

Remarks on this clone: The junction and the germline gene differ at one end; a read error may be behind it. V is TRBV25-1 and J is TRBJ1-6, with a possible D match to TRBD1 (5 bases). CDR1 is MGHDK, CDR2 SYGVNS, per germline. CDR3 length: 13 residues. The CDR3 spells CASSGQGNSPLYF. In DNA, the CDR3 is TGTGCCAGCAGTGGTCAGGGCAATTCACCCCTCTACTTT.

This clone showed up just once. CDR3 amino acids: CASSTTGYTDTQYF. The CDR3 DNA is TGTGCCAGCAGTACCACGGGGTACACAGATACGCAGTATTTT. V usage is TRBV6-5 and J usage is TRBJ2-3, with D possibly matching TRBD2 (5 bases). The CDR3 is 14 amino acids. Per germline, CDR1 MNHEY and CDR2 SVGAGI. V was trimmed by 5 bases and J by 2 bases, leaving 11 bases between them.

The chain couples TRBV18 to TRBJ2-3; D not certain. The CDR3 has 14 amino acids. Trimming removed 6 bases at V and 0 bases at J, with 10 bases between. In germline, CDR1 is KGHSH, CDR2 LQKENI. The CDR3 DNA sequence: TGTGCCAGCTCCCCAATCCCTAGCACAGATACGCAGTATTTT. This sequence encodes CASSPIPSTDTQYF.

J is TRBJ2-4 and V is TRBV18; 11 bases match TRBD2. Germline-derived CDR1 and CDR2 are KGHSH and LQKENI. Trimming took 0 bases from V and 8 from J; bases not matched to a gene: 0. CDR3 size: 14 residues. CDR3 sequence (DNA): TGTGCCAGCTCACCACCTAGCGGGGGGGACATTCAGTACTTC. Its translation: CASSPPSGGDIQYF.

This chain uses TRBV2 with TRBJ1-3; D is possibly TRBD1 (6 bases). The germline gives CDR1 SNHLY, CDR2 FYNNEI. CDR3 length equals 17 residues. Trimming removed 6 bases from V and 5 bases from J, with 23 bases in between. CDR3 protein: CASSATVRGGSRNTIYF. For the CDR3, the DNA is TGTGCCAGCAGCGCCACCGTGCGGGGGGGCTCCCGAAACACCATATATTTT. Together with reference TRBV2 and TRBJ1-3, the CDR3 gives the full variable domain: EPEVTQTPSHQVTQMGQEVILRCVPISNHLYFYWYRQILGQKVEFLVSFYNNEISEKSEIFDDQFSVERPDGSNFTLKIRSTKLEDSAMYFCASSATVRGGSRNTIYFGEGSWLTVV.

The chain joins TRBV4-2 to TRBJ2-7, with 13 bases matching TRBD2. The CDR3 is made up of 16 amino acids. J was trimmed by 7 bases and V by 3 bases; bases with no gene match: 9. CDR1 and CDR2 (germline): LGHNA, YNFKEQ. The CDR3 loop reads CASSQIGLAGDGEQYF. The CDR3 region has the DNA TGTGCCAGCAGCCAGATAGGACTAGCGGGAGATGGTGAGCAGTACTTC.

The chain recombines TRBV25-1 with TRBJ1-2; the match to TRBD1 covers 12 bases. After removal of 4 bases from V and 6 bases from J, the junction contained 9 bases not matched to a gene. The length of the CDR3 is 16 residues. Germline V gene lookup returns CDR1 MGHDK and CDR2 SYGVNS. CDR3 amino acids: CASSAGGTGGLNGYTF. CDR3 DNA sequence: TGTGCCAGCAGTGCGGGTGGGACAGGGGGCCTCAATGGCTACACCTTC.

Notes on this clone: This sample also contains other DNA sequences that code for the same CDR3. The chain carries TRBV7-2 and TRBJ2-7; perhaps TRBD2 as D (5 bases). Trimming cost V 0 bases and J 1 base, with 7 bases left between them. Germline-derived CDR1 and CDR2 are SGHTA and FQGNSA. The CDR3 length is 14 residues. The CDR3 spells CASSLAGDSYEQYF. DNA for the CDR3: TGTGCCAGCAGCTTAGCGGGAGATTCCTACGAGCAGTACTTC.

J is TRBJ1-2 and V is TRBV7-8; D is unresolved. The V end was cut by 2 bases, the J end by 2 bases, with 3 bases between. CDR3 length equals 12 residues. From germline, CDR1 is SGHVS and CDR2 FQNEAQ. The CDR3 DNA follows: TGTGCCAGCAGCTTACTCAACTATGGCTACACCTTC. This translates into CASSLLNYGYTF.

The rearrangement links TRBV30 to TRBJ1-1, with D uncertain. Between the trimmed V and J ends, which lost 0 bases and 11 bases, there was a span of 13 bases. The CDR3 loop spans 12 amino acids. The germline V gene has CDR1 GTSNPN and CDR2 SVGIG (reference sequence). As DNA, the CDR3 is TGTGCCTGGAGTGTACAACAGTTTCGGGCTTTCTTT. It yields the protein CAWSVQQFRAFF.

Here the CDR3 reads CASSLGTGEVFLSYNEQFF. The CDR3 bases are TGCGCCAGCAGCTTGGGTACAGGGGAGGTTTTCCTATCCTACAATGAGCAGTTCTTC. The chain recombines TRBV5-1 with TRBJ2-1; TRBD1 might be the D (7 bases). V shed 0 bases and J shed 1 base, with 20 bases lying between them. Germline loops: CDR1 SGHRS, CDR2 YFSETQ. This CDR3 contains 19 residues.

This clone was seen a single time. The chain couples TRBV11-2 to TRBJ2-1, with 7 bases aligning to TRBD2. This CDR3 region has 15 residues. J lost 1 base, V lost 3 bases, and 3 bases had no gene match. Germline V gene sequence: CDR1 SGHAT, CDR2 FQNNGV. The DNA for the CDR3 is TGTGCCAGCAGCTTCGCGGGGGAATCCTACAATGAGCAGTTCTTC. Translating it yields CASSFAGESYNEQFF. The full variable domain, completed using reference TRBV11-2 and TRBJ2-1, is EAGVAQSPRYKIIEKRQSVAFWCNPISGHATLYWYQQILGQGPKLLIQFQNNGVVDDSQLPKDRFSAERLKGVDSTLKIQPAKLEDSAVYLCASSFAGESYNEQFFGPGTRLTVL.

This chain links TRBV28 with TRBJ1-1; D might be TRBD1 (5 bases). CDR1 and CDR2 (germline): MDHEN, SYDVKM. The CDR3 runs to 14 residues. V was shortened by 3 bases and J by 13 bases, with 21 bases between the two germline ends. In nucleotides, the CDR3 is TGTGCCAGCAGTTTTCGGGGAGGGCTTACTAGGGGTTTCTTT. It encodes CASSFRGGLTRGFF.